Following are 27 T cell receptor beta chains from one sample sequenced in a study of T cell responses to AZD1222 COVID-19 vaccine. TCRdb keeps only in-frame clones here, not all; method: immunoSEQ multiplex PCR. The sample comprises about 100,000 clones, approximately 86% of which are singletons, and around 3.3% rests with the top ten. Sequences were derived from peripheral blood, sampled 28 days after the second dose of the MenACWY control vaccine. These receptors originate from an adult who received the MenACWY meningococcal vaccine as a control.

CDR3: CASSSTLDYGYTF. The CDR3 DNA reads TGTGCCAGTAGTTCGACTCTCGACTATGGCTACACCTTC. The chain carries TRBV19 and TRBJ1-2; D gene unclear. In germline, CDR1 is LNHDA, CDR2 SQIVND (reference sequence). V lost 5 bases, J lost 3 bases, and 10 bases lay in between. This CDR3 comprises 13 residues.

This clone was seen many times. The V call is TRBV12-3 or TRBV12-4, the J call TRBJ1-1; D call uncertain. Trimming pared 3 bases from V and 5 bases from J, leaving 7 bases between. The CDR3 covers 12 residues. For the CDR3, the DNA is TGTGCCAGCAGTTTGTCTGATACTGAAGCTTTCTTT. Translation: CASSLSDTEAFF.

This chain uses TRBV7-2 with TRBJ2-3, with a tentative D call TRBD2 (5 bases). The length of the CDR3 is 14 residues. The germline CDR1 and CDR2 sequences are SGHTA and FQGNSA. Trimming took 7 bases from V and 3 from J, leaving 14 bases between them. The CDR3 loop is CASTDRTGTDTQYF. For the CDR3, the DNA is TGTGCCAGCACCGATCGGACTGGAACAGATACGCAGTATTTT.

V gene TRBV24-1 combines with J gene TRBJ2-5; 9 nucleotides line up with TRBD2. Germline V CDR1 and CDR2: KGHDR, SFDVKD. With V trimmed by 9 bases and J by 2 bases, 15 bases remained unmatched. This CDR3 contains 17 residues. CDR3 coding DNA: TGTGCCACCCACGCGGGGGGGAGCGGGGGTTTTCAAGAGACCCAGTACTTC. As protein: CATHAGGSGGFQETQYF.

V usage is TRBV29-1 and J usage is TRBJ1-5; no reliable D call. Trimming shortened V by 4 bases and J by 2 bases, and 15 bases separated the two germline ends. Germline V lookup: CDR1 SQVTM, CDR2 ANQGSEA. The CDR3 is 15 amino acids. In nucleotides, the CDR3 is TGCAGCGTTGCGGACGGACTGTTGGGCAATCAGCCCCAGCATTTT. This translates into CSVADGLLGNQPQHF.

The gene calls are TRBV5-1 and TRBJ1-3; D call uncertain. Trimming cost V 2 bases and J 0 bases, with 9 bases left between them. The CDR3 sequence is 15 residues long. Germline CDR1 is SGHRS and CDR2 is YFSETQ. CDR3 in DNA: TGCGCCAGCAGCTTAAGCGGGGTCTCTGGAAACACCATATATTTT. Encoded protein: CASSLSGVSGNTIYF.

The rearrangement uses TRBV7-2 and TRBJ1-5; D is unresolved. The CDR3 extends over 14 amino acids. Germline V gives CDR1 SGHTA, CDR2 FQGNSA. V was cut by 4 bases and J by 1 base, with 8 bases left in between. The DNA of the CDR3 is TGTGCCAGCAGCTCGCGGCAGAGCAATCAGCCCCAGCATTTT. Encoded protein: CASSSRQSNQPQHF. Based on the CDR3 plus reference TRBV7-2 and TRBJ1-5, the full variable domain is GAGVSQSPSNKVTEKGKDVELRCDPISGHTALYWYRQSLGQGLEFLIYFQGNSAPDKSGLPSDRFSAERTGGSVSTLTIQRTQQEDSAVYLCASSSRQSNQPQHFGDGTRLSIL.

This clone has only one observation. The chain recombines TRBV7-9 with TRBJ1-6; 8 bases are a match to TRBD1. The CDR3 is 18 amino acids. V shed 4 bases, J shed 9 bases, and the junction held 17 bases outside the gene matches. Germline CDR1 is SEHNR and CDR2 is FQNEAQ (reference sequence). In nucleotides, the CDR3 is TGTGCCAGCAGCTCCCTCTCGATTCGGACAGGGTTGCGTTCACCCCTCCACTTT. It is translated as CASSSLSIRTGLRSPLHF.

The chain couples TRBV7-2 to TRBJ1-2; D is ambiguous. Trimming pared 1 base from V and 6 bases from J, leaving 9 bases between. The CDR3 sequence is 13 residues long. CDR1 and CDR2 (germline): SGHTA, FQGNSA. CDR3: CASSLGRVDGYTF. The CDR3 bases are TGTGCCAGCAGCTTAGGGAGGGTGGATGGCTACACCTTC.

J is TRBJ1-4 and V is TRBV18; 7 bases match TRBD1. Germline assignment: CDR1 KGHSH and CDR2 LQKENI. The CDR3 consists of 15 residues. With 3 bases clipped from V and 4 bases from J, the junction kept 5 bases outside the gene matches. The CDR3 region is CASSPWGQSNEKLFF. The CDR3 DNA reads TGTGCCAGCTCACCCTGGGGACAGAGTAATGAAAAACTGTTTTTT.

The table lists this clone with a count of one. CDR3 nucleotide sequence: TGTGCCAGTAGTATGACGGCAACCAGCTCTGGAAACACCATATATTTT. This sequence encodes CASSMTATSSGNTIYF. V and J are TRBV19 and TRBJ1-3; no definite D call. CDR1 LNHDA and CDR2 SQIVND come from the germline V gene (reference sequence). V was pared by 3 bases and J by 0 bases, with 12 bases between. The CDR3 runs to 16 residues.

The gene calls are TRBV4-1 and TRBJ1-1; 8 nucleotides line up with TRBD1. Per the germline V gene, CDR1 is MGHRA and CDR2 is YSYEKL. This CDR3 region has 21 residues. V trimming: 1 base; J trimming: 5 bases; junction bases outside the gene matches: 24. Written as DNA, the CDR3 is TGCGCCAGCAGCCAAGTATTACCGACCCCCCGGTGGGGACAGGCAGGAACTGAAGCTTTCTTT. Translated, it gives CASSQVLPTPRWGQAGTEAFF.

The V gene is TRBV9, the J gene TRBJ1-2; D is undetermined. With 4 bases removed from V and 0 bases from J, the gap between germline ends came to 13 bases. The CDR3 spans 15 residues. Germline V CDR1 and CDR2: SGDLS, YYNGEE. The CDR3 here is CASSPRTESNYGYTF. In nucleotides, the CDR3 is TGTGCCAGCAGCCCTCGGACGGAGTCTAACTATGGCTACACCTTC.

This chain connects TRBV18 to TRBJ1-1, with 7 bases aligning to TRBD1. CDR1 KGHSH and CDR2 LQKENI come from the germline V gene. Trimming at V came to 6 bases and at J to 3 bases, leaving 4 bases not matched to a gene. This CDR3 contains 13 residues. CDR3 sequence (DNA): TGTGCCAGCTCCCCAGGGGGTGACACTGAAGCTTTCTTT. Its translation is CASSPGGDTEAFF.

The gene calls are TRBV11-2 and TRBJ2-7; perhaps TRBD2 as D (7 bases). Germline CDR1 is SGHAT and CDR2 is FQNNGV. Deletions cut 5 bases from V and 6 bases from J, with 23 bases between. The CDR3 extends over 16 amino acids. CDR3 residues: CASSPFSAGAHGEQYF. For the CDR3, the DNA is TGTGCCAGCAGCCCCTTTTCGGCGGGGGCCCACGGCGAGCAGTACTTC.

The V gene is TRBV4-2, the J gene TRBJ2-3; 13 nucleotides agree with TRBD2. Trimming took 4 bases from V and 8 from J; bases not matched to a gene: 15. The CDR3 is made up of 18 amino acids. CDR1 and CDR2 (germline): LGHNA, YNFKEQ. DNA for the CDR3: TGTGCCAGCAGCCCGGACCCCGGACTAGCGGGGGCAATGGGTACGCAGTATTTT. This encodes CASSPDPGLAGAMGTQYF.

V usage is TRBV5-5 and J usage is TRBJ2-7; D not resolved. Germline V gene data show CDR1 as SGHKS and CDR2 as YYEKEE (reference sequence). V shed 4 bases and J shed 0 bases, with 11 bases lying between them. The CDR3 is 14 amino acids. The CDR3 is CASSGVGSSYEQYF. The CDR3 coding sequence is TGTGCCAGCAGCGGGGTGGGCTCCTCCTACGAGCAGTACTTC.

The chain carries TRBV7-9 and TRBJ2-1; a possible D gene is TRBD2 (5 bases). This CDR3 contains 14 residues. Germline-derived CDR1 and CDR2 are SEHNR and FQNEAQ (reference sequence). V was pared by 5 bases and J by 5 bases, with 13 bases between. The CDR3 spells CASSDGRTHNEQFF. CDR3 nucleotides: TGTGCCAGCAGCGATGGACGGACTCACAATGAGCAGTTCTTC. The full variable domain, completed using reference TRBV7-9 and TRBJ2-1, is DTGVSQNPRHKITKRGQNVTFRCDPISEHNRLYWYRQTLGQGPEFLTYFQNEAQLEKSRLLSDRFSAERPKGSFSTLEIQRTEQGDSAMYLCASSDGRTHNEQFFGPGTRLTVL.

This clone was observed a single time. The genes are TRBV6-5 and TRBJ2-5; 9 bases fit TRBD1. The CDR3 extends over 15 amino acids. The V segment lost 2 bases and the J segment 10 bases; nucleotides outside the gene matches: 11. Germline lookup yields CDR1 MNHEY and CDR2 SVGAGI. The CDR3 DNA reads TGTGCCAGCAGTTACCCGGGACAGGGTATCAGGGGCCAGTACTTC. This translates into CASSYPGQGIRGQYF.

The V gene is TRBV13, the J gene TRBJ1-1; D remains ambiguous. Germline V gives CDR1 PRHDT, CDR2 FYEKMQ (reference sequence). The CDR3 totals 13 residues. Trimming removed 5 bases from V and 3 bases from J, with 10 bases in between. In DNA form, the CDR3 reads TGTGCCAGCAGCACAACCCCGGACACTGAAGCTTTCTTT. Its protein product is CASSTTPDTEAFF.

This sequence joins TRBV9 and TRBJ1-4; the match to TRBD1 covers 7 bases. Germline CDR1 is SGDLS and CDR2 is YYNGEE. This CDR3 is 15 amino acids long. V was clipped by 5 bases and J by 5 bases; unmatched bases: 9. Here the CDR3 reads CASSWADRVNEKLFF. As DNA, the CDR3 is TGTGCCAGCAGTTGGGCCGACAGGGTAAATGAAAAACTGTTTTTT. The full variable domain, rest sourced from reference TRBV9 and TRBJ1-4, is DSGVTQTPKHLITATGQRVTLRCSPRSGDLSVYWYQQSLDQGLQFLIQYYNGEERAKGNILERFSAQQFPDLHSELNLSSLELGDSALYFCASSWADRVNEKLFFGSGTQLSVL.

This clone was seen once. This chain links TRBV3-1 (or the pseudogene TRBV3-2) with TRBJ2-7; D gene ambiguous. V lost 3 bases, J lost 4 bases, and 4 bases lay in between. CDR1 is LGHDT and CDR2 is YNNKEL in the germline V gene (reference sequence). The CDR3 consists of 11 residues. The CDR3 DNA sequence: TGTGCCAGCAGCCACAATTACGAGCAGTACTTC. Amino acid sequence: CASSHNYEQYF.

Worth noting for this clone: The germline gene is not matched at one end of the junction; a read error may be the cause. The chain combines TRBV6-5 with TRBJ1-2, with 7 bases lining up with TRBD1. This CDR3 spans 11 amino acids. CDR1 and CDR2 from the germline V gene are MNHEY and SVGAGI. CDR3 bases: TGTGCCAGCAACCTCCGGACAGGAGGTTCCTTC. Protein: CASNLRTGGSF.

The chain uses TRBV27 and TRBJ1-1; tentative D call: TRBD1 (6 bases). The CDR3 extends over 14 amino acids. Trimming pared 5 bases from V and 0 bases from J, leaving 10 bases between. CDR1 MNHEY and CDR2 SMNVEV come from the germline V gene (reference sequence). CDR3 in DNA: TGTGCCAGCAGTCTCGGGACATTGAACACTGAAGCTTTCTTT. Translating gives CASSLGTLNTEAFF.

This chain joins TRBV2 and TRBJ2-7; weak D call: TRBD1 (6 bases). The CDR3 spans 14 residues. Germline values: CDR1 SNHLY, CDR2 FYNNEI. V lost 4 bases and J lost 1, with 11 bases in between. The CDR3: CASSADSASYEQYF. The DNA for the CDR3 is TGTGCCAGCAGTGCGGACAGTGCTTCCTACGAGCAGTACTTC. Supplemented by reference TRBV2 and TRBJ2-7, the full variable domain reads EPEVTQTPSHQVTQMGQEVILRCVPISNHLYFYWYRQILGQKVEFLVSFYNNEISEKSEIFDDQFSVERPDGSNFTLKIRSTKLEDSAMYFCASSADSASYEQYFGPGTRLTVT.

As DNA, the CDR3 is TGTGCCAGCAGCCAATCAAGGTCGTGGGGCTACACCTTC. This gives the protein CASSQSRSWGYTF. The rearrangement links TRBV3-1 (or the pseudogene TRBV3-2) to TRBJ1-2; D gene uncertain. V shed 2 bases and J shed 8 bases, with 12 bases lying between them. CDR3 length equals 13 residues. Germline CDR1 reads LGHDT; CDR2 reads YNNKEL (reference sequence).

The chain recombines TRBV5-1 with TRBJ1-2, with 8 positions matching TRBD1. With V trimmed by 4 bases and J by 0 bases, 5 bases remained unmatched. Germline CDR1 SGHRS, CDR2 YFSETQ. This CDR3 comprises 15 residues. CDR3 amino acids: CASSRADRANYGYTF. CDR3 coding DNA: TGCGCCAGCAGCAGAGCGGACAGGGCTAACTATGGCTACACCTTC. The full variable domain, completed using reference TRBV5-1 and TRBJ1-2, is KAGVTQTPRYLIKTRGQQVTLSCSPISGHRSVSWYQQTPGQGLQFLFEYFSETQRNKGNFPGRFSGRQFSNSRSEMNVSTLELGDSALYLCASSRADRANYGYTFGSGTRLTVV.